The following is a TCR beta chain sequence with its context. Its target is not known. This sample stems from a study of T-cell reconstitution after alpha-beta-depleted transplantation in children. Construction of the TCRbeta library involved unique molecular identifiers. MiXCR was run by TCRdb on the PCR reads, yielding one entry per CDR3 protein. Of a few hundred thousand distinct CDR3 sequences in the sample, over 10% were seen once. Points from the study as a whole: T cells produced anew were the main source of T-cell counts and diversity one year after transplant. Recipient T cells and thymic progenitors that survived were the source of the high TCRbeta diversity seen at day 60 in some patients. Approximately two months post-transplant, alpha-beta T cells reportedly originated from several hundred expanded graft clones.

Trimming shortened V by 0 bases and J by 8 bases, and 23 bases separated the two germline ends. The CDR3 extends over 18 amino acids. Germline V lookup: CDR1 MGHRA, CDR2 YSYEKL. The sequence came from a male patient aged 5 to 17 who had a stem cell transplant for acute myeloid leukemia, so the T cells may come from the graft donor. Sequencing used PBMCs, mostly from graft donor cells, obtained 360 days after TCRalphabeta/CD19-depleted stem cell transplant. The rearrangement links TRBV4-1 to TRBJ2-1; tentative D call: TRBD2 (8 bases). CDR3 loop: CASSQDVPGLGGGYEQFF. CDR3 nucleotides: TGCGCCAGCAGCCAAGATGTACCGGGACTAGGAGGGGGCTATGAGCAGTTCTTC.